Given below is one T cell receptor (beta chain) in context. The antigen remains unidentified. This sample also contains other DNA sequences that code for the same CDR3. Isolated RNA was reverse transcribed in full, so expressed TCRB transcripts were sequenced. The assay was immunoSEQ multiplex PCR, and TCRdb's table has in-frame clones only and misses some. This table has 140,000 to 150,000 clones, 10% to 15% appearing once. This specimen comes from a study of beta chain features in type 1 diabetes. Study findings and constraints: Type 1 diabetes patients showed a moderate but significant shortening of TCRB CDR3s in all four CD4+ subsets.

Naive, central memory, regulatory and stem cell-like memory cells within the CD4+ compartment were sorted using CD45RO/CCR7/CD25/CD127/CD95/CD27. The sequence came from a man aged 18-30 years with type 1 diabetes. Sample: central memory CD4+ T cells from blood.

In DNA form, the CDR3 reads TGTGCCAGCAGCGATGGGACAGCGCTCAACTATGGCTACACCTTC. This sequence encodes CASSDGTALNYGYTF. V and J are TRBV28 and TRBJ1-2, with TRBD1 matching 7 bases. CDR3 length: 15 amino acids. The germline V gene has CDR1 MDHEN and CDR2 SYDVKM. J was trimmed by 2 bases and V by 6 bases; bases with no gene match: 9.